This TCR beta chain is from a study of T-cell reconstitution after alpha-beta-depleted transplantation in children. Study observations and caveats: Where alpha-beta T cells came from about two months after transplant was reportedly several hundred expanded graft clones. When one year had passed after transplant, most T-cell counts and diversity came from newly produced T cells. Some patients showed high day-60 TCRbeta diversity, which derived from surviving recipient T cells and thymic progenitors.

This CDR3 spans 20 amino acids. Per germline, CDR1 SGHNT and CDR2 YYREEE (reference sequence). V dropped 1 base and J dropped 0; count of bases not matched to a gene: 10. Preparation of the TCRbeta library was carried out with unique molecular identifiers. MiXCR, applied by TCRdb to the PCR reads, yields one record per CDR3 protein. The sample yields 81,000 or so distinct CDR3 sequences, around 16% seen once. This clonotype appeared a few times. Its specificity is not known. The TCR sequence derives from a male patient between 2 and 10 years old who had a stem cell transplant for acute lymphoblastic leukemia, so the T cells may come from the graft donor. Sequenced here: PBMCs, mostly from graft donor cells, sampled 180 days after TCRalphabeta/CD19-depleted stem cell transplant. The chain is built from TRBV5-4 and TRBJ2-3, with 14 bases aligning to TRBD2. This CDR3 is CASSLRTSGGPRPSTDTQYF. In nucleotides, the CDR3 is TGTGCCAGCAGCTTGAGGACTAGCGGGGGGCCCCGACCTAGCACAGATACGCAGTATTTT.